The rows below give T cell receptor beta chains drawn from one sample of a study of beta chain features in type 1 diabetes. Assay: immunoSEQ multiplex PCR; the TCRdb copy retains only in-frame clones and omits some. The table has some 330,000 clones, 9.5% to 12% seen once; the top ten hold 0.015%. The sample comprised naive CD4+ T cells from blood. These TCRs come from a woman aged 25 to 39 in good health. CDR3s include the opening cysteine and the closing phenylalanine or tryptophan. The D gene is left open where the match is weak. Some rows have no size entry. The others give once, few or many, or a class for an expanded clone.

v_call: TRBV4-3
clone_size: -
j_call: TRBJ1-4
d_call: -
cdr3_nt: TGCGCCAGCAGCCAAATAGAGTTAGCAACTAATGAAAAACTGTTTTTT
cdr3_aa: CASSQIELATNEKLFF

v_call: TRBV10-3
clone_size: -
j_call: TRBJ2-7
d_call: TRBD1
cdr3_nt: TGTGCCATCAGTGAGAGGACGGGACAGGGGTTTTACGAGCAGTACTTC
cdr3_aa: CAISERTGQGFYEQYF

v_call: TRBV28
clone_size: -
j_call: TRBJ1-5
d_call: -
cdr3_nt: TGTGCCAGCAGTGTGGACAGTCCTAGCAATCAGCCCCAGCATTTT
cdr3_aa: CASSVDSPSNQPQHF

v_call: TRBV7-9
clone_size: -
j_call: TRBJ2-7
d_call: TRBD2
cdr3_nt: TGTGCCAGCAGCTCGCTAGCGGGAGACCACGAGCAGTACTTC
cdr3_aa: CASSSLAGDHEQYF

v_call: TRBV27
clone_size: -
j_call: TRBJ2-7
d_call: TRBD2
cdr3_nt: TGTGCCAGCAGTCTTAGCGGGGCCTACGAGCAGTACTTC
cdr3_aa: CASSLSGAYEQYF

v_call: TRBV4-2
clone_size: -
j_call: TRBJ1-4
d_call: -
cdr3_nt: TGTGCCAGCAGCCAAAAGGGGGGGTTTCAACGAGGACCTAATGAAAAACTGTTTTTT
cdr3_aa: CASSQKGGFQRGPNEKLFF

v_call: TRBV6-5
clone_size: -
j_call: TRBJ1-2
d_call: -
cdr3_nt: TGTGCCAGCAGCCCCGGTAAGGGGCCCAACTATGGCTACACCTTC
cdr3_aa: CASSPGKGPNYGYTF

v_call: TRBV7-9
clone_size: -
j_call: TRBJ2-1
d_call: TRBD2
cdr3_nt: TGTGCCAGCAGCTCCCCGGGACTAGCGGGAAATGAGCAGTTCTTC
cdr3_aa: CASSSPGLAGNEQFF

v_call: TRBV6-5
clone_size: -
j_call: TRBJ1-1
d_call: -
cdr3_nt: TGTGCCAGCAGTTATTTCGTGCCAGGGAACACTGAAGCTTTCTTT
cdr3_aa: CASSYFVPGNTEAFF

v_call: TRBV7-2
clone_size: few
j_call: TRBJ2-1
d_call: TRBD2
cdr3_nt: TGTGCCAGCAGCGTCTTTGCGGGAGACCACAATGAGCAGTTCTTC
cdr3_aa: CASSVFAGDHNEQFF

v_call: TRBV10-2
clone_size: few
j_call: TRBJ2-5
d_call: TRBD2
cdr3_nt: TGCGCCAGCAGTGAGTCCACTAGCGGGAGCTCGGGGGAGACCCAGTACTTC
cdr3_aa: CASSESTSGSSGETQYF

v_call: TRBV30
clone_size: -
j_call: TRBJ2-3
d_call: TRBD2
cdr3_nt: TGTGCCTGGGGCCTTAGCGGGAGCACAGATACGCAGTATTTT
cdr3_aa: CAWGLSGSTDTQYF

v_call: TRBV19
clone_size: -
j_call: TRBJ2-3
d_call: -
cdr3_nt: TGTGCCAGTAGTATATCCGGGAGCACAGATACGCAGTATTTT
cdr3_aa: CASSISGSTDTQYF

v_call: TRBV5-1
clone_size: few
j_call: TRBJ2-1
d_call: -
cdr3_nt: TGCGCCAGCCATGCATCGGTGAACAATGAGCAGTTCTTC
cdr3_aa: CASHASVNNEQFF

v_call: TRBV19
clone_size: few
j_call: TRBJ2-1
d_call: TRBD2
cdr3_nt: TGTGCCATCATGTGGGACTACGAGAACAATGAGCAGTTCTTC
cdr3_aa: CAIMWDYENNEQFF